This TCR beta chain came from a study of OX40 agonist ivuxolimab in advanced cancers. Study-level information: The study treated patients with ivuxolimab, an agonistic anti-OX40 (CD134) antibody.

Only in-frame clones appear in the TCRdb table, and some are missing; sequencing was by immunoSEQ multiplex PCR. The sample holds 90,000 to 100,000 clones, about nine tenths seen once. Germline CDR1 is MNHEY and CDR2 is SMNVEV (reference sequence). CDR3 length equals 14 residues. V was cut by 0 bases and J by 1 base, with 6 bases left in between. This clone was observed once. Its antigen is not known. Overall study findings and caveats: CD8+ T cells showed, on average, more clonal expansion than CD4+ cells. CD4+ and CD8+ blood T cells expanded clonally by week 6 at 0.1 to 3.0 mg/kg. Expanded peripheral T-cell antigen specificity went undetermined.

J is TRBJ1-1 and V is TRBV27; D not certain. The material sequenced was CD4+ or CD8+ T cells sorted from blood, taken in a trial of the OX40 agonist ivuxolimab. The receptor was isolated from an adult with an advanced solid tumor such as melanoma, head and neck, liver or kidney cancer. CDR3 amino acids: CASSLSKWNTEAFF. The DNA of the CDR3 is TGTGCCAGCAGTTTATCGAAATGGAACACTGAAGCTTTCTTT.